A single sample gave rise to the 30 T cell receptor beta chains below, sequenced in a study of T-cell memory formation after mild COVID-19. Using its own MiXCR run on the 5' RACE reads, TCRdb lists one record per CDR3 protein. The profile shows about 260,000 distinct CDR3 sequences, 16% of them singletons. The source material was PBMCs or a T cell subset sorted from them (not recorded which). The source of these receptors is a man aged 18-30 years who had mild COVID-19 (a few samples of this study predate the infection). Cell type and time point are not known.

The genes are TRBV10-1 and TRBJ2-7; D unresolved. Germline V gene sequence: CDR1 WNHNN, CDR2 SYGVQD (reference sequence). The V end lost 2 bases, the J end lost 3 bases, and 17 bases lay between the germline ends. CDR3 length equals 16 residues. The CDR3 sequence is CASSEVSAAYLYEQYF. The DNA of the CDR3 is TGCGCCAGCAGTGAGGTGTCGGCGGCATACCTCTACGAGCAGTACTTC.

This clonotype was counted ten times or more. V gene TRBV29-1 combines with J gene TRBJ1-1; 10 bases map to TRBD1. The CDR3 covers 14 residues. With 4 bases clipped from V and 5 bases from J, the junction kept 7 bases outside the gene matches. The germline CDR1 and CDR2 sequences are SQVTM and ANQGSEA. The CDR3 region is CSVVDRGQGTEAFF. The CDR3 DNA is TGCAGCGTTGTCGACAGGGGGCAAGGAACTGAAGCTTTCTTT.

V and J are TRBV7-2 and TRBJ1-6, with a possible D match to TRBD1 (6 bases). The CDR3 contains 15 residues. V lost 6 bases and J 5 bases, leaving 14 bases between the germline ends. Germline-derived CDR1 and CDR2 are SGHTA and FQGNSA. CDR3 region: CASRGPGGHNSPLHF. CDR3 bases: TGTGCCAGCAGGGGCCCCGGGGGGCATAATTCACCCCTCCACTTT.

The sample holds many counts of this clonotype. The chain has TRBV7-9 and TRBJ2-7; D is possibly TRBD1 (5 bases). With 8 bases removed from V and 4 bases from J, the gap between germline ends came to 12 bases. The CDR3 contains 12 residues. The germline V gene encodes CDR1 SEHNR and CDR2 FQNEAQ (reference sequence). In nucleotides, the CDR3 is TGTGCCAGCTCCCAGGGAATTTACGAGCAGTACGTC. Translated: CASSQGIYEQYV.

This clonotype has just a few counts. The rearrangement links TRBV20-1 to TRBJ2-7, with 12 bases fitting TRBD2. Germline trimming cut 5 bases from V and 4 bases from J; bases unmatched to any gene: 6. The CDR3 covers 14 residues. Germline CDR1 reads DFQATT; CDR2 reads SNEGSKA (reference sequence). CDR3 amino acids: CSAAPSGGGYEQYF. CDR3 sequence (DNA): TGCAGTGCTGCTCCTAGCGGGGGGGGTTACGAGCAGTACTTC.

This clonotype has a handful of counts. The V and J genes are TRBV4-2 and TRBJ1-2; perhaps TRBD1 as D (5 bases). Germline-derived CDR1 and CDR2 are LGHNA and YNFKEQ. CDR3 length: 12 residues. Trimming removed 1 base at V and 8 bases at J, with 8 bases between. CDR3 sequence: CASSQVGVGYTF. CDR3 in DNA: TGTGCCAGCAGCCAAGTGGGGGTCGGCTACACCTTC.

This clonotype was observed at least ten times. The chain joins TRBV7-3 to TRBJ2-1; TRBD2 matches at 8 bases. CDR1 and CDR2 (germline): SGHTA, FQGTGA. There are 14 residues in the CDR3. Losses at the gene ends were 7 bases for V and 0 bases for J; bases not matched to a gene: 2. In nucleotides, the CDR3 is TGTGCCAGCACGGCGGGGGGCTCCTACAATGAGCAGTTCTTC. Translated: CASTAGGSYNEQFF.

The rearrangement uses TRBV6-2 or TRBV6-3 and TRBJ1-5, with 7 bases matching TRBD1. After removal of 9 bases from V and 0 bases from J, the junction contained 5 bases not matched to a gene. The germline gives CDR1 MNHEY, CDR2 SVGEGT. The CDR3 covers 14 residues. DNA for the CDR3: TGTGCCAGGACAGGGCTCTATAGCAATCAGCCCCAGCATTTT. This translates into CARTGLYSNQPQHF.

On this clonotype: One end of the junction fails to match germline, which may point to a read error. The V and J genes are TRBV7-9 and TRBJ2-6; D perhaps matches TRBD2 (6 bases). The germline V gene encodes CDR1 SEHNR and CDR2 FQNEAQ (reference sequence). The CDR3 runs to 17 residues. Written as DNA, the CDR3 is TGCGCCAGCAGCCCCTCGACCGGGAGCTCTGGGGCCAACGTCCTGACTTTC. This gives the protein CASSPSTGSSGANVLTF.

The table lists this clonotype with a few counts. The V call is TRBV6-2 or TRBV6-3, the J call TRBJ2-7, with D hard to call. The V gene lost 8 bases and the J gene lost 2 bases, with 16 bases spanning the gap. CDR3 length: 14 amino acids. CDR1 is MNHEY, CDR2 SVGEGT, per germline. CDR3 sequence (DNA): TGTGCCAGCGGTGGACGAGTAGAAACCTACGAGCAGTACTTC. Protein: CASGGRVETYEQYF.

The chain links TRBV6-5 to TRBJ1-2, with D perhaps matching TRBD1 (6 bases). CDR1 is MNHEY and CDR2 is SVGAGI in the germline V gene. The V gene lost 0 bases and the J gene lost 8 bases, with 10 bases spanning the gap. CDR3 length: 13 residues. The CDR3 reads CASSYSGAHGYTF. In DNA form, the CDR3 reads TGTGCCAGCAGTTACTCGGGGGCTCACGGCTACACCTTC.

Regarding this clonotype: With a much larger clone just one base away, this may be a read error. The chain combines TRBV6-2 or TRBV6-3 with TRBJ1-2; D remains unclear. The CDR3 covers 11 residues. V shed 6 bases and J shed 2 bases, with 4 bases lying between them. Germline-derived CDR1 and CDR2 are MNHEY and SVGEGT. This CDR3 reads CASSMNYGYTF. CDR3 bases: TGTGCCAGCAGCATGAACTATGGCTACACCTTC.

The chain is built from TRBV28 and TRBJ2-7, with D possibly being TRBD1 or TRBD2 (5 bases each). This CDR3 is built from 16 residues. CDR1 and CDR2 (germline): MDHEN, SYDVKM. With 5 bases removed from V and 3 bases from J, the gap between germline ends came to 20 bases. CDR3 loop: CASSPRGPRHLYEQYV. CDR3 in DNA: TGTGCCAGCAGTCCCCGGGGACCCCGGCACCTCTACGAGCAGTACGTC.

The V call is TRBV25-1, the J call TRBJ2-7; a weak D match, TRBD1 (6 bases). Germline V gene data show CDR1 as MGHDK and CDR2 as SYGVNS. Between the trimmed V and J ends, which lost 2 bases and 8 bases, there was a span of 10 bases. This CDR3 spans 12 amino acids. The chain's CDR3 is CASSEQGPQQYF. In DNA form, the CDR3 reads TGTGCCAGCAGTGAACAGGGGCCACAGCAGTACTTC.

This clonotype was detected ten times or more. The chain recombines TRBV11-2 with TRBJ2-7; 8 bases line up with TRBD1. Germline lookup yields CDR1 SGHAT and CDR2 FQNNGV. V shed 5 bases and J 6 bases; nucleotides not matched to a gene: 6. CDR3 length: 13 amino acids. The CDR3 reads CASSTTGVGEQYV. DNA for the CDR3: TGTGCCAGCAGCACGACAGGGGTAGGCGAGCAGTACGTC.

The chain joins TRBV28 to TRBJ2-1; D call uncertain. Between the trimmed V and J ends, which lost 7 bases and 9 bases, there was a span of 13 bases. The CDR3 contains 12 residues. Germline V gene data show CDR1 as MDHEN and CDR2 as SYDVKM. DNA of the CDR3: TGTGCCAGCACCCTGGGTGGTGGTGAGCAGTTCTTC. Its protein product is CASTLGGGEQFF.

This clonotype turned up a few times. The chain has TRBV19 and TRBJ2-7, with 7 nucleotides matching TRBD1. The junction had 8 bases not matched to a gene; V was cut back by 10 bases and J by 2 bases. This CDR3 has 13 residues. The V gene's germline CDR1 is LNHDA and CDR2 SQIVND (reference sequence). CDR3 DNA: TGTGCCACTCCGGGACAGCATACCTACGAGCAGTACGTC. Encoded protein: CATPGQHTYEQYV.

This clonotype was seen only a few times. The V and J genes are TRBV5-1 and TRBJ2-3, with D perhaps TRBD1 or TRBD2 (5 bases each). This CDR3 is built from 16 residues. The germline V gene has CDR1 SGHRS and CDR2 YFSETQ. Trimming left V 6 bases short and J 4 bases short, with 21 bases between. CDR3 sequence reads: CASTMSSAGRADTQYF. In DNA, the CDR3 is TGCGCCAGCACCATGTCCTCGGCAGGGCGGGCAGATACGCAGTATTTT.

This clonotype came up many times. The genes are TRBV7-2 and TRBJ2-5, with 7 bases lining up with TRBD2. Germline CDR1 is SGHTA and CDR2 is FQGNSA. The CDR3 is made up of 14 amino acids. The V and J ends lost 5 bases and 4 bases, in that order; junction bases with no gene match: 7. CDR3 coding DNA: TGTGCCAGCAGCCCGTGGGGGGGTGGAGAGACCCAGTACTTC. It codes for CASSPWGGGETQYF.

V is TRBV7-8 and J is TRBJ2-7; TRBD2 agrees at 12 bases. CDR3 length equals 16 residues. Germline assignment: CDR1 SGHVS and CDR2 FQNEAQ. Trimming at V came to 1 base and at J to 7 bases, leaving 8 bases not matched to a gene. The CDR3: CASSLGRLAGDLEQYV. CDR3 DNA: TGTGCCAGCAGCTTAGGGCGACTAGCGGGGGACCTGGAGCAGTACGTC.

The V gene is TRBV12-3 or TRBV12-4, the J gene TRBJ1-2; D unresolved. This CDR3 has 13 amino acids. V lost 2 bases and J lost 8, with 12 bases in between. This chain's CDR3 is CASSLNQPGGYTF. In nucleotides, the CDR3 is TGTGCCAGCAGTTTAAATCAGCCCGGGGGCTACACCTTC.

This clonotype turned up a few times. V and J are TRBV7-2 and TRBJ1-4; weak D call: TRBD1 (6 bases). V dropped 4 bases and J dropped 8 bases, with 20 bases sitting between them. Looked up from germline, CDR1 is SGHTA and CDR2 is FQGNSA. The CDR3 loop spans 16 amino acids. CDR3 sequence (DNA): TGTGCCAGCAGCTCCCCCCAGTGGGGGCTTGGCGAAAAACTGTTTTTT. Protein sequence: CASSSPQWGLGEKLFF.

This clonotype was seen a few times. The V call is TRBV6-5, the J call TRBJ2-1; 8 bases match TRBD2. V was pared by 6 bases and J by 8 bases, with 12 bases of the junction left unmatched. The CDR3 totals 15 residues. Germline V CDR1 and CDR2: MNHEY, SVGAGI. CDR3 region: CASSLRGGGRYEQFF. The CDR3 nucleotides are TGTGCCAGCAGCCTCCGGGGGGGAGGGAGGTATGAGCAGTTCTTC.

This clonotype was seen a handful of times. The rearrangement uses TRBV11-2 and TRBJ2-3, with D unclear. The CDR3 loop spans 14 amino acids. Trimming left V 1 base short and J 2 bases short, with 7 bases between. CDR1 is SGHAT and CDR2 is FQNNGV in the germline V gene. Written as DNA, the CDR3 is TGTGCCAGCAGCTTAGGCCCCTACACAGATACGCAGTATTTT. It is translated as CASSLGPYTDTQYF.

This chain uses TRBV6-5 with TRBJ2-5, with TRBD2 matching over 10 bases. The length of the CDR3 is 16 residues. Germline loops: CDR1 MNHEY, CDR2 SVGAGI. J lost 0 bases, V lost 2 bases, and 3 bases had no gene match. The CDR3 here is CASSYLLAGYQETQYF. Here the CDR3 DNA reads TGTGCCAGCAGTTACCTACTAGCGGGGTACCAAGAGACCCAGTACTTC.

The chain recombines TRBV6-5 with TRBJ1-6; weak D call: TRBD1 (6 bases). Germline CDR1 is MNHEY and CDR2 is SVGAGI. This CDR3 spans 15 amino acids. V was trimmed by 1 base and J by 5 bases, leaving 9 bases between them. The CDR3, as DNA: TGTGCCAGCAGTTACTTAGGGGGGGATAATTCACCCCTCCACTTT. This gives the protein CASSYLGGDNSPLHF.

This rearrangement joins TRBV4-3 to TRBJ2-3; TRBD2 matches 11 bases. This CDR3 has 16 amino acids. V lost 2 bases to trimming and J lost 5 bases; unmatched junction nucleotides: 6. Germline lookup yields CDR1 LGHNA and CDR2 YSLEER. The CDR3: CASSQSPSGGKDTQYF. The DNA of the CDR3 is TGCGCCAGCAGCCAAAGCCCTAGCGGGGGGAAAGATACGCAGTATTTT.

This clonotype has just a few counts. The V gene is TRBV5-4, the J gene TRBJ2-3; a possible D gene is TRBD2 (7 bases). The CDR3 has 15 residues. CDR1 is SGHNT, CDR2 YYREEE, per germline (reference sequence). Between the trimmed V and J ends, which lost 1 base and 2 bases, there was a span of 11 bases. CDR3 DNA: TGTGCCAGCAGCTTGAGGGGGGGCCCCACAGATACGCAGTATTTT. Protein product: CASSLRGGPTDTQYF. The whole variable domain, filled in from reference TRBV5-4 and TRBJ2-3, reads ETGVTQSPTHLIKTRGQQVTLRCSSQSGHNTVSWYQQALGQGPQFIFQYYREEENGRGNFPPRFSGLQFPNYSSELNVNALELDDSALYLCASSLRGGPTDTQYFGPGTRLTVL.

This clonotype has more than one count but fewer than ten. CDR3 nucleotide sequence: TGTGCCAGCAGCTTAGCCGGGACAGAAAACATTCAGTACTTC. This encodes CASSLAGTENIQYF. The rearrangement joins TRBV7-2 to TRBJ2-4; TRBD1 matches at 7 bases. J gave up 5 bases and V 0 bases, and 1 base lay outside the gene matches. Germline CDR1 and CDR2: SGHTA and FQGNSA. The CDR3 sequence is 14 residues long. Combining the CDR3 with reference TRBV7-2 and TRBJ2-4 gives the whole variable domain GAGVSQSPSNKVTEKGKDVELRCDPISGHTALYWYRQSLGQGLEFLIYFQGNSAPDKSGLPSDRFSAERTGGSVSTLTIQRTQQEDSAVYLCASSLAGTENIQYFGAGTRLSVL.

This clonotype appeared a few times. The genes are TRBV7-2 and TRBJ2-5, with D perhaps matching TRBD1 or TRBD2 (5 bases each). The CDR3 extends over 15 amino acids. The germline V gene has CDR1 SGHTA and CDR2 FQGNSA. V lost 5 bases and J 4 bases, leaving 17 bases between the germline ends. DNA for the CDR3: TGTGCCAGCAGCCGCCTTGGGGGAGTGCGAGAGACCCAGTACTTC. Translated, it gives CASSRLGGVRETQYF.